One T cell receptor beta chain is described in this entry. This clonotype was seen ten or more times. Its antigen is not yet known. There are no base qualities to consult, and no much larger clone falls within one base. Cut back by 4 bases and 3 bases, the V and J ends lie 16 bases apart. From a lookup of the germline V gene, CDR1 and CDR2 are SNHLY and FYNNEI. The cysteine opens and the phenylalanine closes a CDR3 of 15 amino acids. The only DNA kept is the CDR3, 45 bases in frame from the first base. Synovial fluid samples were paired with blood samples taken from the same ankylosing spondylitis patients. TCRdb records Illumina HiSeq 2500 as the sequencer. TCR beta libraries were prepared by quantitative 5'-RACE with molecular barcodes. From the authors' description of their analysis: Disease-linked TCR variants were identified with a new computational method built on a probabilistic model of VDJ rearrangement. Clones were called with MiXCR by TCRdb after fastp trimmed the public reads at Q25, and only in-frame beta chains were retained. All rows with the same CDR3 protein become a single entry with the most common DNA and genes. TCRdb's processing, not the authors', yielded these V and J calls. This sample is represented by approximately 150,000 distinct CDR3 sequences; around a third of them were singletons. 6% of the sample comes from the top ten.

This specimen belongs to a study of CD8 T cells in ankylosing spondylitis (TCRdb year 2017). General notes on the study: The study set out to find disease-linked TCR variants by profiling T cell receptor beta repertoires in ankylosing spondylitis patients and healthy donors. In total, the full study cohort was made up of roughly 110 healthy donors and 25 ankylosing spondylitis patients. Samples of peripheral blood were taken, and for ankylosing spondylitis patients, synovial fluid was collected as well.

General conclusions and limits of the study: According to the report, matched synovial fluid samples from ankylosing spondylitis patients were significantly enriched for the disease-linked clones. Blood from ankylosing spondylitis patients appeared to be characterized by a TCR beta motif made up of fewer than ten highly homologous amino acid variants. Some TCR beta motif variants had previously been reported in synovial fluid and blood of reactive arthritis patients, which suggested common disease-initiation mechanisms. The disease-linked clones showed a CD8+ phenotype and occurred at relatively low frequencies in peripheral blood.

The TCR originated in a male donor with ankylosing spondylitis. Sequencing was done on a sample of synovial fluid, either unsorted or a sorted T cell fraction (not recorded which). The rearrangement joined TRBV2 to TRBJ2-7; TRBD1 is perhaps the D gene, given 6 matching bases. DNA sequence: TGTGCCAGCAGTGCCAACAGGGAACCACACTACGAGCAGTACTTC. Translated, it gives CASSANREPHYEQYF.